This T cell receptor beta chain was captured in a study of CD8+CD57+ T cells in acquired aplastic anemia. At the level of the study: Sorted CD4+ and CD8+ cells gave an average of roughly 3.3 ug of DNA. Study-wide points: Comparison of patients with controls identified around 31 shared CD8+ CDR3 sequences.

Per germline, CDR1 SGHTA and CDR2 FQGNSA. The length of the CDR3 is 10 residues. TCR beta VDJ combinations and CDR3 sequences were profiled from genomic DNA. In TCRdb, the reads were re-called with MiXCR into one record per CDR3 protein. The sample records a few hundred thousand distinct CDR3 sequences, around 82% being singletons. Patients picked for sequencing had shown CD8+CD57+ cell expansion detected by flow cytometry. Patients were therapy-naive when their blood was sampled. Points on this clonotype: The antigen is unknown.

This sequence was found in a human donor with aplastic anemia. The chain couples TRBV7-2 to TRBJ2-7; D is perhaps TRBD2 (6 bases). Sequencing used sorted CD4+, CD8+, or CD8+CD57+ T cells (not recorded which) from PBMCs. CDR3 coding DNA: TGTGCCAGCAGCGTAGCGGAAGGGTACGTC. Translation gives CASSVAEGYV.